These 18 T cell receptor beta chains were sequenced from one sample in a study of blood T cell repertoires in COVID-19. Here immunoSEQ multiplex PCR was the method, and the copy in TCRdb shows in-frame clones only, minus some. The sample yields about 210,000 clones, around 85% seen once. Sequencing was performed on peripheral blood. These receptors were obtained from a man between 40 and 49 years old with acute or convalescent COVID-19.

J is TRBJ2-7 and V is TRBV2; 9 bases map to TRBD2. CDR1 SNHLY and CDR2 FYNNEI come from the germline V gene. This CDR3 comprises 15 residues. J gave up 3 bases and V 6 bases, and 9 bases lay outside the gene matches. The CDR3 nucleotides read TGTGCCAGCAGGCCCCTAGCGGGGACCATCTACGAGCAGTACTTC. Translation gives CASRPLAGTIYEQYF.

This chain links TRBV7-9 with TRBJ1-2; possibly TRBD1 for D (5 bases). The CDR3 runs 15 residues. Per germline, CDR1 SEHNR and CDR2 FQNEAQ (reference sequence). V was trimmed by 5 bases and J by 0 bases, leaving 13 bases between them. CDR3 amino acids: CASSPLLGPNYGYTF. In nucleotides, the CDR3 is TGTGCCAGCAGCCCCCTCTTGGGGCCTAACTATGGCTACACCTTC.

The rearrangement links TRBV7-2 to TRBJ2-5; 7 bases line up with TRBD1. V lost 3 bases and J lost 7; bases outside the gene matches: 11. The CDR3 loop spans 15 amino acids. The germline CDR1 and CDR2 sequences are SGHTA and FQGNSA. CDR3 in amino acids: CASSLGDSTVVTQYF. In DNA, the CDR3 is TGTGCCAGCAGCTTGGGGGACAGCACGGTTGTGACCCAGTACTTC.

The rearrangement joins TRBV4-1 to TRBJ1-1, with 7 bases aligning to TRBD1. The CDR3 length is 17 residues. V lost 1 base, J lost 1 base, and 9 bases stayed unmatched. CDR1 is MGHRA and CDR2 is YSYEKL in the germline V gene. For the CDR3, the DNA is TGCGCCAGCAGCCAAGTGGCGGCAGGGGGGAAGAACACTGAAGCTTTCTTT. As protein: CASSQVAAGGKNTEAFF.

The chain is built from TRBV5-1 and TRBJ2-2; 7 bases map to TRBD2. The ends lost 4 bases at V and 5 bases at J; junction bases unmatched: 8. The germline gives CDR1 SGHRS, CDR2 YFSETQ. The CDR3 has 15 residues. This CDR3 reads CASSRTSSGTGELFF. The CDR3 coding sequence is TGCGCCAGCAGCCGGACTAGTTCTGGGACCGGGGAGCTGTTTTTT.

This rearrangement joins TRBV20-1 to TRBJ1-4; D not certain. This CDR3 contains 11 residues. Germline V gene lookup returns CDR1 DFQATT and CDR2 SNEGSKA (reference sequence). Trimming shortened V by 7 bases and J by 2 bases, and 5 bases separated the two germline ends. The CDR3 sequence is CSVLTNEKLFF. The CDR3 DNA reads TGCAGTGTCTTGACTAATGAAAAACTGTTTTTT.

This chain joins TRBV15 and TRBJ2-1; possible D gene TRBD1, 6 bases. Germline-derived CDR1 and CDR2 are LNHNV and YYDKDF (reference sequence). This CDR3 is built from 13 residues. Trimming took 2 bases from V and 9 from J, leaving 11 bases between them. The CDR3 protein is CATSRSQGVEQFF. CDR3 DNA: TGTGCCACCAGCAGATCACAGGGAGTTGAGCAGTTCTTC.

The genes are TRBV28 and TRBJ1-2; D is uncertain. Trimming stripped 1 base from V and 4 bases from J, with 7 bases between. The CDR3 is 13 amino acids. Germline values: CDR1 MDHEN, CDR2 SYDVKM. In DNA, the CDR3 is TGTGCCAGCAGTTTATCTGAGGGCTATGGCTACACCTTC. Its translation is CASSLSEGYGYTF.

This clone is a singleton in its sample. CDR3 DNA: TGTGCCAGCAGCTTGGCAGCGGGGATGAACACTGAAGCTTTCTTT. Amino acid sequence: CASSLAAGMNTEAFF. This chain joins TRBV5-6 and TRBJ1-1; D is ambiguous. V lost 0 bases to trimming and J lost 0 bases, with 9 bases between them. Germline V gene sequence: CDR1 SGHDT, CDR2 YYEEEE. The CDR3 has 15 residues.

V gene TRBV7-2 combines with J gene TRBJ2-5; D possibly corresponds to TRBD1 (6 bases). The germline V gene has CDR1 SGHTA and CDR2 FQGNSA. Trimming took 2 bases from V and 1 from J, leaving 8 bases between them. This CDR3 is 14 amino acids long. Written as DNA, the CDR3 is TGTGCCAGCAGCTTAATGGGGGCCCAAGAGACCCAGTACTTC. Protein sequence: CASSLMGAQETQYF.

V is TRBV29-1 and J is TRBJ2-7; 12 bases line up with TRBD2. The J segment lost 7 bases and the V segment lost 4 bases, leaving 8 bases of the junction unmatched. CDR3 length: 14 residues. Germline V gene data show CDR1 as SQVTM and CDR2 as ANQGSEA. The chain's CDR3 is CSVARLAGAGEQYF. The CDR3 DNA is TGCAGCGTTGCCCGACTAGCGGGAGCCGGGGAGCAGTACTTC.

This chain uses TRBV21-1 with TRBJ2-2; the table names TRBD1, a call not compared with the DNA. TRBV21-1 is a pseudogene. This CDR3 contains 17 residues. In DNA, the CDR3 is TGTGCCAGCAGCAAGGGCAGATCGACAGTCAGCACCGGGGAGCTGTTTTTT. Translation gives CASSKGRSTVSTGELFF.

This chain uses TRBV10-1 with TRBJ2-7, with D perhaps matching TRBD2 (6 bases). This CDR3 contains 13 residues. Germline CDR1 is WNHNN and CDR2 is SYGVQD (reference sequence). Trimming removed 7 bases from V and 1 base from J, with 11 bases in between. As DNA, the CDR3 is TGCGCCAGCACCCCCGGGAGTTCCTACGAGCAGTACTTC. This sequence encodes CASTPGSSYEQYF.

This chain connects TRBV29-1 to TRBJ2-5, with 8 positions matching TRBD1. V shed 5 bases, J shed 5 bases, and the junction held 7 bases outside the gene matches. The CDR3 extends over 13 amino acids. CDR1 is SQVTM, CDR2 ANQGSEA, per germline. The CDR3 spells CSVTTGEWETQYF. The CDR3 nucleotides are TGCAGCGTTACGACAGGGGAGTGGGAGACCCAGTACTTC.

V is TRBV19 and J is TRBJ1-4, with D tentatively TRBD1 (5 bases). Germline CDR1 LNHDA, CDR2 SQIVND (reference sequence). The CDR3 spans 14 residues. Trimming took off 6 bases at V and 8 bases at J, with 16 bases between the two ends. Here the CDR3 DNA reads TGTGCCAGTAGCCCGCAGGGTGGACGGGAAAAACTGTTTTTT. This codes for CASSPQGGREKLFF.

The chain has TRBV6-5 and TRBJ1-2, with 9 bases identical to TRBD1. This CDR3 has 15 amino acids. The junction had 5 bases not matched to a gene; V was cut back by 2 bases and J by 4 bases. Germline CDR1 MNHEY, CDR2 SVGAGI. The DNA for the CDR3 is TGTGCCAGCAGTTACCACAGGGGGCCCCGCTATGGCTACACCTTC. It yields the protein CASSYHRGPRYGYTF.

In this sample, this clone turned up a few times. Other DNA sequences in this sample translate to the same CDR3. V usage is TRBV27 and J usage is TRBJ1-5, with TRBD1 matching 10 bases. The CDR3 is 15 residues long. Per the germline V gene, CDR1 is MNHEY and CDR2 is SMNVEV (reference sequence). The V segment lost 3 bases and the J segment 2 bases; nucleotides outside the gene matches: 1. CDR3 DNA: TGTGCCAGCAGTTTGGGGACAGGGGGCAATCAGCCCCAGCATTTT. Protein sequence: CASSLGTGGNQPQHF.

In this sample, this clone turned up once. The CDR3 is CASSLYNEQFF. CDR3 nucleotides: TGTGCCAGCAGTCTCTACAATGAGCAGTTCTTC. The chain links TRBV27 to TRBJ2-1; D ambiguous. The germline CDR1 and CDR2 sequences are MNHEY and SMNVEV (reference sequence). Trimming left V 5 bases short and J 3 bases short, with 2 bases between. The CDR3 contains 11 residues.